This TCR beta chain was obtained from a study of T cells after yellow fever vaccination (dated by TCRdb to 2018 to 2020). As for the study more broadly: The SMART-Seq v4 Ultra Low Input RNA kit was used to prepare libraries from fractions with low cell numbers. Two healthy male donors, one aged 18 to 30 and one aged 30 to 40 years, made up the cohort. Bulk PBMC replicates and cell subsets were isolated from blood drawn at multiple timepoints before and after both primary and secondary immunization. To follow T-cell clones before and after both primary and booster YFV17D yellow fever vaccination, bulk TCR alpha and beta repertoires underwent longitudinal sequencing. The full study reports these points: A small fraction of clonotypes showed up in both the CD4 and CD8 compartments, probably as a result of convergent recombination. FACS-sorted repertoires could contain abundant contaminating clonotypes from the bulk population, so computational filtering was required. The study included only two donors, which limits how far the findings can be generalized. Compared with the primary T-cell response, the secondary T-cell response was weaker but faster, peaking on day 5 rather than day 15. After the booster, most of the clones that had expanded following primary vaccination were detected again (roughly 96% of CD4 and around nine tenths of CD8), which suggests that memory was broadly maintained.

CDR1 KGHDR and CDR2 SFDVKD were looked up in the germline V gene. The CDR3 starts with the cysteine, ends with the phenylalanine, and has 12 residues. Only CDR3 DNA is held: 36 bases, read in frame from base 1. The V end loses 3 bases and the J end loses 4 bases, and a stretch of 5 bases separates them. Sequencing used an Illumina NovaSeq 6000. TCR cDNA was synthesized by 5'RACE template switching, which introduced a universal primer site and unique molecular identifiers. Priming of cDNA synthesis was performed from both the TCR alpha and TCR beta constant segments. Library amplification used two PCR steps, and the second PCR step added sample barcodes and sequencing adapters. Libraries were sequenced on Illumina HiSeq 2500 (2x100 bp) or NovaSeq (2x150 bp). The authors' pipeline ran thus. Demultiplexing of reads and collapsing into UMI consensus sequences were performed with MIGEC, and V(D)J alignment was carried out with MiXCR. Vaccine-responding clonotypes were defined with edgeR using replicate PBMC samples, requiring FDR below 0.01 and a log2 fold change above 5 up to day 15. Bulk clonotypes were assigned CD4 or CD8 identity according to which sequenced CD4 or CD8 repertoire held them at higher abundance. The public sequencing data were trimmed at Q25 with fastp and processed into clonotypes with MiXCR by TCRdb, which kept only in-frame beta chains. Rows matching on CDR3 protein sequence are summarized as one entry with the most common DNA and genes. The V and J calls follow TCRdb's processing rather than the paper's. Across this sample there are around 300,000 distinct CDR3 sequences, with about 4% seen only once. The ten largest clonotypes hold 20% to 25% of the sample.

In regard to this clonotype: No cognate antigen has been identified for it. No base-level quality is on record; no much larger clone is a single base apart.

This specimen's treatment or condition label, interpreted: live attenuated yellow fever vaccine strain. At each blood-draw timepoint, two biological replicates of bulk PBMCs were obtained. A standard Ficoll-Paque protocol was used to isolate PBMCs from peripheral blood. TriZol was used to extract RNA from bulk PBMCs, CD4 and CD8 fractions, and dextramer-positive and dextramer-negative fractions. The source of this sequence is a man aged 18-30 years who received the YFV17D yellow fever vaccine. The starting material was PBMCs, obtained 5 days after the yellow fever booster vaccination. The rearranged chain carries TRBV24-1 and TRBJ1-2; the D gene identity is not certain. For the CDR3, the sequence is CATSDPGYGYTF. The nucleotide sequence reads TGTGCCACCAGTGATCCGGGCTATGGCTACACCTTC.